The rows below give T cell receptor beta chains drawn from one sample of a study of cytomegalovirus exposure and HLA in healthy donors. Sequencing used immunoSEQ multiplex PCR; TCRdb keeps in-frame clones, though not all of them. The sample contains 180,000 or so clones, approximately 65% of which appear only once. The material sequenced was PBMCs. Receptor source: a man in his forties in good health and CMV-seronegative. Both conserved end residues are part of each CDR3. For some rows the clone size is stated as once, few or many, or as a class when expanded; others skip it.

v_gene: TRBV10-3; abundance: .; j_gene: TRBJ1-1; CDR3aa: CATEGQGMNTEAFF
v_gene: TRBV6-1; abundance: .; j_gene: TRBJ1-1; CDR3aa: CASSEVRGMNTEAFF
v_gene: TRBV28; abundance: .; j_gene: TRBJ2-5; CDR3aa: CASTPAGTSGGRETQYF
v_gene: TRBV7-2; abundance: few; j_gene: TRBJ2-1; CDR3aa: CASSFQPGTYNEQFF
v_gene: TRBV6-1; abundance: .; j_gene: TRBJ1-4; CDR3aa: CASTTEGHPNEKLFF
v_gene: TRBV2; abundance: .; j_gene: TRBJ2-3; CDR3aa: CASPSGLSTDTQYF
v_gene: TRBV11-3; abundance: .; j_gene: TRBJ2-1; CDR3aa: CASSHGTSGSDNEQFF
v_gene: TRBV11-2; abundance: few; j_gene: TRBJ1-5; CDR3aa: CASSLQGWVGQPQHF
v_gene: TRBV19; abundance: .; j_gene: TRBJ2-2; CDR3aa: CASRSGGNTGELFF
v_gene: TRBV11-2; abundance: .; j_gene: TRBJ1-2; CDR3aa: CASSSGQFYGYTF
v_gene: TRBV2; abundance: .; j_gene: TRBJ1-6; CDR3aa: CASSPQGSNSPLHF
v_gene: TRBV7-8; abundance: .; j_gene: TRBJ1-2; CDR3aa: CASSLVRTGYIRGYTF
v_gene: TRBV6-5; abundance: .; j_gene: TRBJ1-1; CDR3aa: CASTRGGDEAFF
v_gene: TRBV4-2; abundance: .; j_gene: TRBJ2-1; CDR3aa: CASSQSTGYNEQFF
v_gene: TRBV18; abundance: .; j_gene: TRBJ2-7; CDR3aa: CASSPGGVYEQYF
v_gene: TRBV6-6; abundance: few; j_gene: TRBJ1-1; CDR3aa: CASSYTGGDFAEAFF
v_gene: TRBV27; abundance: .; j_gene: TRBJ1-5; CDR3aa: CASSLGGGNQPQHF
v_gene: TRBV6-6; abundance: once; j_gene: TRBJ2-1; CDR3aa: CASSYSGGAANEQFF
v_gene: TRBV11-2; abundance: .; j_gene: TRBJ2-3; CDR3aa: CASSYSGRSTDTQYF
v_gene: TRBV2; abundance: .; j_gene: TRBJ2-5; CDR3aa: CASGKETQYF
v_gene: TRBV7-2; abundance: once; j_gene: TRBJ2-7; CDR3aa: CASSASGNYEQYF
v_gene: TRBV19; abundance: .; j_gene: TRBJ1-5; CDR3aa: CASSILAGAQPQHF
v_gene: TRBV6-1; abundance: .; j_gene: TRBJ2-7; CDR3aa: CAIDMKRTSPNEQYF
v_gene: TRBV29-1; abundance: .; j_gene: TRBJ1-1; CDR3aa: CSVEDRGEAEAFF
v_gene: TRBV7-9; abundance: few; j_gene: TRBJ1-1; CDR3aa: CASSPRRTLNTEAFF
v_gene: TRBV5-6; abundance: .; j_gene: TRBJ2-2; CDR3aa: CASSFLAVASTGELFF
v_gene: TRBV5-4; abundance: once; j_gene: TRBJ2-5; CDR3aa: CASSSGTVQETQYF
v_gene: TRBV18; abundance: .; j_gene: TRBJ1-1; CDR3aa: CASSPGQIMNTEAFF
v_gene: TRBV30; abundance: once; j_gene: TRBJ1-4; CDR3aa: CAWSDLRGLREKLFF
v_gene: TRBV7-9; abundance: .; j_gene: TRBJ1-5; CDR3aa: CSSSLSNQPQHF
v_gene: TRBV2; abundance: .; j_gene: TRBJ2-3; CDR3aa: CASRGDRASTDTQYF
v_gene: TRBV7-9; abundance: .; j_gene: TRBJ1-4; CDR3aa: CASQTGGYEKLFF
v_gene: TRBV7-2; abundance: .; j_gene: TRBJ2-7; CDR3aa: CASSLGLATYEQYF
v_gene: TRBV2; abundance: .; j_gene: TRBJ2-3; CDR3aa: CASKRGGGLGDTQYF
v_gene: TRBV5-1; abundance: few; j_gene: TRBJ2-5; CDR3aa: CASSPSLAGPPGVQYF
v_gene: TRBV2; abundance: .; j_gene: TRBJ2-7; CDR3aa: CASRGDSYEQYF
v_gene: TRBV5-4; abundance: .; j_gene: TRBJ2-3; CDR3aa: CASSLAGATDTQYF
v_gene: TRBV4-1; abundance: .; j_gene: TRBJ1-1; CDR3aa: CASSRQGGTLERSAFF
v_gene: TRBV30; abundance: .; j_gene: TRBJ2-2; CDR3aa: CASTQSGREGTGELFF
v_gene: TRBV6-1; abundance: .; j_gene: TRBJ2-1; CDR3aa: CASRIAGDEQFF
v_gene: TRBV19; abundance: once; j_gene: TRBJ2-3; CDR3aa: CASSLRTGGSEADTQYF
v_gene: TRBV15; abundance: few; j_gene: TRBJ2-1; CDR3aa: CATSRDLRGQGQTSTNEQFF
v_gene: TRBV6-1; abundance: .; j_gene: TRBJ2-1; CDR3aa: CASSEEAAGGYNEQFF
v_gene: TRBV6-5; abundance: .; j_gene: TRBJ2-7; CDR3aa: CASSRHGLDSYEQYF
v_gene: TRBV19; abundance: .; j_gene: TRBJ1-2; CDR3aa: CASSPLGTGTPIF
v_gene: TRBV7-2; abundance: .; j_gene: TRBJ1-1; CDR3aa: CASSLIGMFAFF
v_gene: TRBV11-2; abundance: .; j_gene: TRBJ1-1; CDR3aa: CASSLDLGREAFF
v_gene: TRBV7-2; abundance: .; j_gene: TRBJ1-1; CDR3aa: CASSQNTEAFF
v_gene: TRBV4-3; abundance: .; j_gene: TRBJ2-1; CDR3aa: CASSRLGLAGAHNEQFF
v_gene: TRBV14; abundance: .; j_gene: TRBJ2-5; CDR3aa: CASSSLNPFGTQYF